The rows below give T cell receptor beta chains drawn from one sample of a study of cytomegalovirus exposure and HLA in healthy donors. Generated by immunoSEQ multiplex PCR, the TCRdb table keeps only in-frame clones and is missing some. The table shows fewer than 150,000 clones, with 77% occurring only once. Sequencing was carried out using PBMCs. The receptor source for this set is a woman aged 50 to 65 in good health and CMV-seronegative. Both conserved end residues are part of each CDR3. D genes are given only for firm matches. Rows may omit the clone size; those that give it use once, few, many or a size class.

CDR3 protein: CASSVQGARVQETQYF
CDR3 DNA: TGCGCCAGCAGCGTCCAGGGGGCCCGCGTTCAAGAGACCCAGTACTTC
D gene: TRBD1
CDR3 length: 16
V gene: TRBV5-1
clone size: NA
J gene: TRBJ2-5

CDR3 protein: CASSIGNRAYEQYF
CDR3 DNA: TGTGCCAGTAGTATCGGAAACCGGGCCTACGAGCAGTACTTC
D gene: NA
CDR3 length: 14
V gene: TRBV19
clone size: NA
J gene: TRBJ2-7

CDR3 protein: CASSQDRGAGELFF
CDR3 DNA: TGCGCCAGCAGCCAAGATCGGGGGGCCGGGGAGCTGTTTTTT
D gene: TRBD2
CDR3 length: 14
V gene: TRBV4-1
clone size: NA
J gene: TRBJ2-2

CDR3 protein: CASSLLQREETQYF
CDR3 DNA: TGTGCCAGCAGTTTGCTCCAGCGGGAAGAGACCCAGTACTTC
D gene: NA
CDR3 length: 14
V gene: TRBV28
clone size: NA
J gene: TRBJ2-5

CDR3 protein: CASSQDRGSGANVLTF
CDR3 DNA: TGCGCCAGCAGCCAAGACAGGGGATCTGGGGCCAACGTCCTGACTTTC
D gene: TRBD1
CDR3 length: 16
V gene: TRBV7-2
clone size: few
J gene: TRBJ2-6

CDR3 protein: CSMEADSNTEAFF
CDR3 DNA: TGCAGCATGGAGGCAGATAGCAACACTGAAGCTTTCTTT
D gene: NA
CDR3 length: 13
V gene: TRBV29-1
clone size: NA
J gene: TRBJ1-1

CDR3 protein: CASSLAGSYEQYF
CDR3 DNA: TGTGCCAGTAGTCTAGCGGGGAGCTACGAGCAGTACTTC
D gene: TRBD2
CDR3 length: 13
V gene: TRBV19
clone size: once
J gene: TRBJ2-7

CDR3 protein: CSVDGTGGPSSYEQYF
CDR3 DNA: TGCAGCGTTGATGGGACAGGGGGCCCTAGCTCCTACGAGCAGTACTTC
D gene: TRBD1
CDR3 length: 16
V gene: TRBV29-1
clone size: NA
J gene: TRBJ2-7

CDR3 protein: CASSVNDGDSKKLFF
CDR3 DNA: TGTGCCAGCAGCGTCAATGATGGGGACAGCAAAAAACTGTTTTTT
D gene: TRBD1
CDR3 length: 15
V gene: TRBV9
clone size: NA
J gene: TRBJ1-4

CDR3 protein: CATGGKTNTGELFF
CDR3 DNA: TGTGCCACCGGAGGGAAAACGAACACCGGGGAGCTGTTTTTT
D gene: NA
CDR3 length: 14
V gene: TRBV6-5
clone size: NA
J gene: TRBJ2-2

CDR3 protein: CASSERDRGAYNEQFF
CDR3 DNA: TGTGCCAGCAGTGAAAGGGACCGGGGGGCCTACAATGAGCAGTTCTTC
D gene: TRBD2
CDR3 length: 16
V gene: TRBV25-1
clone size: NA
J gene: TRBJ2-1

CDR3 protein: CASALFWSDSSGEQYF
CDR3 DNA: TGTGCCAGCGCATTATTTTGGTCGGACAGCTCCGGCGAGCAGTACTTC
D gene: NA
CDR3 length: 16
V gene: TRBV27
clone size: few
J gene: TRBJ2-7

CDR3 protein: CASSLAGAGQVYGYTF
CDR3 DNA: TGTGCCAGCAGCTTAGCGGGAGCGGGGCAGGTGTATGGCTACACCTTC
D gene: NA
CDR3 length: 16
V gene: TRBV7-9
clone size: NA
J gene: TRBJ1-2

CDR3 protein: CASSKCRGQGDTEAFF
CDR3 DNA: TGTGCCAGCAGCAAATGCCGAGGACAGGGGGACACTGAAGCTTTCTTT
D gene: NA
CDR3 length: 16
V gene: TRBV21-1
clone size: few
J gene: TRBJ1-1

CDR3 protein: CASSLLAEETQYF
CDR3 DNA: TGTGCCAGCAGTTTATTGGCCGAAGAGACCCAGTACTTC
D gene: NA
CDR3 length: 13
V gene: TRBV27
clone size: NA
J gene: TRBJ2-5

CDR3 protein: CASSLGAGITGNTIYF
CDR3 DNA: TGCGCCAGCAGCTTGGGGGCAGGGATAACTGGAAACACCATATATTTT
D gene: NA
CDR3 length: 16
V gene: TRBV5-1
clone size: NA
J gene: TRBJ1-3

CDR3 protein: CASSFFRVSNTGELFF
CDR3 DNA: TGTGCCAGCAGTTTTTTCAGGGTTTCGAACACCGGGGAGCTGTTTTTT
D gene: NA
CDR3 length: 16
V gene: TRBV6-5
clone size: NA
J gene: TRBJ2-2

CDR3 protein: CASSLPQASNYGYTF
CDR3 DNA: TGTGCCAGCAGTTTGCCTCAGGCGTCTAACTATGGCTACACCTTC
D gene: NA
CDR3 length: 15
V gene: TRBV28
clone size: few
J gene: TRBJ1-2

CDR3 protein: CASSSQETQYF
CDR3 DNA: TGTGCCAGCAGCTCTCAAGAGACCCAGTACTTC
D gene: NA
CDR3 length: 11
V gene: TRBV7-9
clone size: NA
J gene: TRBJ2-5

CDR3 protein: CASSLGTGNYGYTF
CDR3 DNA: TGTGCCAGCAGCTTAGGGACAGGGAACTATGGCTACACCTTC
D gene: TRBD1
CDR3 length: 14
V gene: TRBV5-4
clone size: once
J gene: TRBJ1-2

CDR3 protein: CASSYSYRLNTEAFF
CDR3 DNA: TGTGCCAGCAGTTACTCGTACAGATTGAACACTGAAGCTTTCTTT
D gene: NA
CDR3 length: 15
V gene: TRBV6-5
clone size: few
J gene: TRBJ1-1

CDR3 protein: CASSEPRQGTTEAFF
CDR3 DNA: TGTGCCAGCAGTGAACCCCGACAGGGAACAACTGAAGCTTTCTTT
D gene: TRBD1
CDR3 length: 15
V gene: TRBV6-1
clone size: NA
J gene: TRBJ1-1

CDR3 protein: CASSEARLAGSNTGELFF
CDR3 DNA: TGTGCCAGCAGTGAAGCGAGGCTAGCGGGTTCTAACACCGGGGAGCTGTTTTTT
D gene: TRBD2
CDR3 length: 18
V gene: TRBV2
clone size: NA
J gene: TRBJ2-2

CDR3 protein: CASTGTGGYNSPLHF
CDR3 DNA: TGTGCCAGCACGGGGACAGGGGGGTATAATTCACCCCTCCACTTT
D gene: TRBD1
CDR3 length: 15
V gene: TRBV9
clone size: NA
J gene: TRBJ1-6

CDR3 protein: CASSLVARLDTQYF
CDR3 DNA: TGTGCCAGCAGCTTAGTGGCTAGACTAGATACGCAGTATTTT
D gene: NA
CDR3 length: 14
V gene: TRBV7-2
clone size: NA
J gene: TRBJ2-3

CDR3 protein: CASSPGYEGGYGYTF
CDR3 DNA: TGCGCCAGCAGCCCAGGGTATGAGGGGGGGTATGGCTACACCTTC
D gene: NA
CDR3 length: 15
V gene: TRBV4-3
clone size: NA
J gene: TRBJ1-2

CDR3 protein: CSVVQGGNRETQYF
CDR3 DNA: TGCAGCGTCGTACAGGGGGGGAACCGGGAGACCCAGTACTTC
D gene: NA
CDR3 length: 14
V gene: TRBV29-1
clone size: NA
J gene: TRBJ2-5

CDR3 protein: CASSLEGTGDEKLFF
CDR3 DNA: TGTGCCAGCAGCTTAGAAGGGACAGGGGACGAAAAACTGTTTTTT
D gene: TRBD1
CDR3 length: 15
V gene: TRBV7-9
clone size: NA
J gene: TRBJ1-4

CDR3 protein: CASSGGTVNTEAFF
CDR3 DNA: TGTGCCAGCAGCGGGGGGACAGTGAACACTGAAGCTTTCTTT
D gene: TRBD1
CDR3 length: 14
V gene: TRBV9
clone size: NA
J gene: TRBJ1-1

CDR3 protein: CASSLGGALGNTIYF
CDR3 DNA: TGTGCCAGCAGCTTAGGAGGGGCGCTCGGAAACACCATATATTTT
D gene: NA
CDR3 length: 15
V gene: TRBV5-4
clone size: NA
J gene: TRBJ1-3

CDR3 protein: CASSPGLINEKLFF
CDR3 DNA: TGTGCCAGCAGCCCGGGACTGATTAATGAAAAACTGTTTTTT
D gene: NA
CDR3 length: 14
V gene: TRBV28
clone size: NA
J gene: TRBJ1-4

CDR3 protein: CASSLWRGEYEQFF
CDR3 DNA: TGCGCCAGCAGCTTGTGGCGGGGGGAATATGAGCAGTTCTTC
D gene: TRBD2
CDR3 length: 14
V gene: TRBV5-1
clone size: once
J gene: TRBJ2-1

CDR3 protein: CASSSNRDTEAFF
CDR3 DNA: TGTGCCAGCAGCTCCAACAGGGACACTGAAGCTTTCTTT
D gene: NA
CDR3 length: 13
V gene: TRBV7-9
clone size: NA
J gene: TRBJ1-1

CDR3 protein: CASSGAVTYNEQFF
CDR3 DNA: TGTGCCAGCAGTGGGGCAGTTACTTACAATGAGCAGTTCTTC
D gene: NA
CDR3 length: 14
V gene: TRBV2
clone size: few
J gene: TRBJ2-1

CDR3 protein: CASSLVGDSPLHF
CDR3 DNA: TGTGCCAGCAGCTTGGTAGGGGATTCACCCCTCCACTTT
D gene: NA
CDR3 length: 13
V gene: TRBV5-4
clone size: NA
J gene: TRBJ1-6

CDR3 protein: CASSAGHSYGYTF
CDR3 DNA: TGTGCCAGCAGTGCTGGACATTCCTATGGCTACACCTTC
D gene: NA
CDR3 length: 13
V gene: TRBV7-3
clone size: NA
J gene: TRBJ1-2

CDR3 protein: CASSEGQPGRNEQFF
CDR3 DNA: TGTGCCAGCAGTGAAGGACAGCCCGGGCGAAATGAGCAGTTCTTC
D gene: NA
CDR3 length: 15
V gene: TRBV2
clone size: NA
J gene: TRBJ2-1

CDR3 protein: CASSPPTGVGETQYF
CDR3 DNA: TGTGCCAGCAGCCCACCGACGGGGGTGGGGGAGACCCAGTACTTC
D gene: NA
CDR3 length: 15
V gene: TRBV7-6
clone size: NA
J gene: TRBJ2-5

CDR3 protein: CASSRNRLGSFQETQYF
CDR3 DNA: TGTGCCAGCAGCCGAAACAGGTTAGGGTCCTTTCAAGAGACCCAGTACTTC
D gene: NA
CDR3 length: 17
V gene: TRBV7-9
clone size: few
J gene: TRBJ2-5

CDR3 protein: CASSNTGQGTEAFF
CDR3 DNA: TGTGCCAGTAGTAACACGGGACAGGGGACTGAAGCTTTCTTT
D gene: TRBD1
CDR3 length: 14
V gene: TRBV19
clone size: few
J gene: TRBJ1-1

CDR3 protein: CASSLAGTGSGEQFF
CDR3 DNA: TGTGCCAGCAGCTTAGCGGGGACTGGTAGCGGTGAGCAGTTCTTC
D gene: NA
CDR3 length: 15
V gene: TRBV7-8
clone size: NA
J gene: TRBJ2-1

CDR3 protein: CASSLAPGQGNTGNTIYF
CDR3 DNA: TGTGCCAGCAGCTTAGCTCCCGGACAGGGCAATACTGGAAACACCATATATTTT
D gene: TRBD1
CDR3 length: 18
V gene: TRBV7-9
clone size: few
J gene: TRBJ1-3